These 19 T cell receptor beta chains share one sample of origin, sequenced in a study of Graves' ophthalmopathy and Graves' hyperthyroidism. Amplification of the TCR beta CDR3 regions used RNA transcripts (as template). The first round was an RT-PCR with HTBI primers, and the second round was a multiplex PCR. TCRdb independently ran MiXCR on the multiplex PCR reads; one entry per CDR3 protein. The table records 350,000 to 400,000 distinct CDR3 sequences, approximately 20% of them present only once. The specimen was peripheral blood. The receptors derive from a woman aged 18-29 years with Graves' ophthalmopathy.

This clonotype came up many times. The V gene is TRBV30, the J gene TRBJ1-1; TRBD1 might be the D (6 bases). The V end was cut by 8 bases, the J end by 11 bases, with 30 bases between. From germline, CDR1 is GTSNPN and CDR2 SVGIG (reference sequence). The CDR3 totals 15 residues. The CDR3 DNA follows: TGTGCCGCCACGGGTCAGGCAGGGACACGTTTTGGCGCTTTCTTT. Encoded protein: CAATGQAGTRFGAFF.

This clonotype came up many times. The rearrangement joins TRBV12-3 or TRBV12-4 to TRBJ1-1; D call uncertain. V lost 3 bases and J 1 base, leaving 6 bases between the germline ends. The CDR3 covers 13 residues. CDR3 sequence: CASSFTGNTEAFF. As DNA, the CDR3 is TGTGCCAGCAGTTTCACTGGGAACACTGAAGCTTTCTTT.

This clonotype was seen a few times. This rearrangement joins TRBV6-1 to TRBJ1-2, with D uncertain. V was shortened by 2 bases and J by 7 bases, with 14 bases between the two germline ends. The CDR3 runs 14 residues. From germline, CDR1 is MNHNS and CDR2 SASEGT. CDR3 protein: CASSEIGRPFGYTF. CDR3 in DNA: TGTGCCAGCAGTGAAATCGGGAGGCCCTTTGGCTACACCTTC.

This clonotype was found many times. CDR3 nucleotide sequence: TGTGCCAGCAGCTTGGGGGTTAGGTCGAACACCGGGGAGCTGTTTTTT. It encodes CASSLGVRSNTGELFF. The chain carries TRBV11-2 and TRBJ2-2; perhaps D is TRBD1 or TRBD2 (5 bases each). Looked up from germline, CDR1 is SGHAT and CDR2 is FQNNGV. The length of the CDR3 is 16 residues. V was clipped by 3 bases and J by 0 bases, with 11 bases between them.

The chain recombines TRBV12-3 or TRBV12-4 with TRBJ2-7; D perhaps matches TRBD1 (6 bases). V shed 5 bases and J shed 6 bases, with 17 bases lying between them. The CDR3 contains 14 residues. The CDR3 region is CASSQDRNSGEQYF. Here the CDR3 DNA reads TGTGCCAGCAGTCAAGACAGGAACTCGGGCGAGCAGTACTTC.

The genes are TRBV12-3 or TRBV12-4 and TRBJ1-2; D perhaps matches TRBD1 (5 bases). Trimming removed 2 bases from V and 8 bases from J, with 12 bases in between. There are 13 residues in the CDR3. This CDR3 is CASSLRAGQGYTF. DNA for the CDR3: TGTGCCAGCAGTTTACGGGCAGGACAAGGCTACACCTTC.

There are many counts of this clonotype. The CDR3 DNA reads as TGTGCCAGCAGTTACTCAGACTATGGCTACACCTTC. Protein: CASSYSDYGYTF. The V call is TRBV6-2 or TRBV6-3, the J call TRBJ1-2; no firm D call. V was clipped by 0 bases and J by 3 bases, with 2 bases between them. Germline V gene sequence: CDR1 MNHEY, CDR2 SVGEGT. The CDR3 has 12 residues.

This chain connects TRBV6-1 to TRBJ1-1; D is perhaps TRBD1 (5 bases). V gave up 7 bases and J gave up 1 base, with 13 bases separating them. The CDR3 runs 14 residues. Germline assignment: CDR1 MNHNS and CDR2 SASEGT. This CDR3 is CASTEGYRNTEAFF. In nucleotides, the CDR3 is TGTGCCAGCACCGAGGGGTATCGGAACACTGAAGCTTTCTTT.

This clonotype was observed many times. The chain joins TRBV6-5 to TRBJ2-5; tentatively, D is TRBD1 or TRBD2 (5 bases each). Germline assignment: CDR1 MNHEY and CDR2 SVGAGI. V lost 2 bases, J lost 3 bases, and 13 bases lay in between. The CDR3 contains 15 residues. The CDR3 DNA follows: TGTGCCAGCAGTTACCCCGGGACGAGGGAAGAGACCCAGTACTTC. Its translation is CASSYPGTREETQYF.

J is TRBJ1-1 and V is TRBV20-1; D perhaps matches TRBD1 (5 bases). The CDR3 consists of 16 residues. CDR1 DFQATT and CDR2 SNEGSKA come from the germline V gene (reference sequence). Trimming removed 4 bases from V and 0 bases from J, with 18 bases in between. The CDR3 nucleotides read TGCAGTGCTATTGGAGCCATGAGGGGTATGAACACTGAAGCTTTCTTT. Translating it yields CSAIGAMRGMNTEAFF.

This clonotype was counted at least ten times. The chain has TRBV12-3 or TRBV12-4 and TRBJ2-4, with a possible D match to TRBD2 (5 bases). V lost 5 bases and J lost 10, with 15 bases in between. The length of the CDR3 is 13 residues. The CDR3 loop is CASSPGFARIQYF. In DNA, the CDR3 is TGTGCCAGCAGTCCGGGATTCGCGCGGATTCAGTACTTC.

This clonotype showed up many times. This chain uses TRBV7-6 with TRBJ1-1; D is undetermined. Germline assignment: CDR1 SGHVS and CDR2 FNYEAQ. This CDR3 region has 14 residues. Trimming stripped 2 bases from V and 4 bases from J, with 11 bases between. The CDR3 protein is CASSLSGDATEAFF. In DNA, the CDR3 is TGTGCCAGCAGCTTATCTGGAGATGCCACTGAAGCTTTCTTT.

This clonotype came up many times. The chain combines TRBV19 with TRBJ2-2; 10 bases match TRBD1. The CDR3 sequence is 16 residues long. CDR1 and CDR2 (germline): LNHDA, SQIVND (reference sequence). With V trimmed by 5 bases and J by 0 bases, 3 bases remained unmatched. The CDR3 sequence: CASSRGTGANTGELFF. The CDR3 DNA sequence: TGTGCCAGTAGTCGCGGGACAGGGGCGAACACCGGGGAGCTGTTTTTT. The full variable domain, completed using reference TRBV19 and TRBJ2-2, is DGGITQSPKYLFRKEGQNVTLSCEQNLNHDAMYWYRQDPGQGLRLIYYSQIVNDFQKGDIAEGYSVSREKKESFPLTVTSAQKNPTAFYLCASSRGTGANTGELFFGEGSRLTVL.

The chain joins TRBV20-1 to TRBJ1-5; D might be TRBD1 (5 bases). The V end lost 0 bases, the J end lost 11 bases, and 23 bases lay between the germline ends. Germline assignment: CDR1 DFQATT and CDR2 SNEGSKA (reference sequence). This CDR3 comprises 16 residues. CDR3 loop: CSARDLYGTELSAQHF. CDR3 in DNA: TGCAGTGCTAGAGATCTCTACGGGACGGAATTGTCGGCCCAGCATTTT.

This clonotype was seen many times. The gene calls are TRBV27 and TRBJ2-2, with no clear D. Germline lookup yields CDR1 MNHEY and CDR2 SMNVEV (reference sequence). The CDR3 sequence is 15 residues long. V dropped 6 bases and J dropped 3 bases, with 14 bases sitting between them. The CDR3 DNA is TGTGCCAGCAGCCATAGGTCCCAATACACCGGGGAGCTGTTTTTT. Protein product: CASSHRSQYTGELFF.

In its sample, this clonotype was seen many times. This chain uses TRBV20-1 with TRBJ2-7; the match to TRBD2 covers 10 bases. There are 15 residues in the CDR3. Losses at the gene ends were 2 bases for V and 0 bases for J; bases not matched to a gene: 4. The germline V gene encodes CDR1 DFQATT and CDR2 SNEGSKA (reference sequence). For the CDR3, the DNA is TGCAGTGCTAGAAGCCTAGCGGGAGACTCCTACGAGCAGTACTTC. The encoded protein is CSARSLAGDSYEQYF.

This clonotype was counted ten times or more. The chain joins TRBV20-1 to TRBJ2-5; 10 bases map to TRBD2. The CDR3 is made up of 15 amino acids. J was trimmed by 4 bases and V by 1 base; bases with no gene match: 6. Per the germline V gene, CDR1 is DFQATT and CDR2 is SNEGSKA (reference sequence). The CDR3 spells CSARVSGGAPETQYF. For the CDR3, the DNA is TGCAGTGCTAGAGTGAGCGGGGGGGCTCCAGAGACCCAGTACTTC.

This clonotype was seen repeatedly, ten times or more. The gene calls are TRBV10-3 and TRBJ2-2; no definite D call. The CDR3 loop spans 15 amino acids. Trimming took 8 bases from V and 7 from J, leaving 20 bases between them. Germline V gives CDR1 ENHRY, CDR2 SYGVKD. This CDR3 is CAISRPEHEDGELFF. DNA for the CDR3: TGTGCCATCTCAAGGCCCGAACACGAAGACGGGGAGCTGTTTTTT.

This clonotype was seen at least ten times. The J gene is TRBJ1-5, the V gene TRBV27; 9 bases align to TRBD1. This CDR3 region has 16 residues. Trimming removed 1 base from V and 5 bases from J; junction bases left unmatched: 6. Germline lookup yields CDR1 MNHEY and CDR2 SMNVEV (reference sequence). The CDR3 is CASSLWAQGADQPQHF. The CDR3 nucleotides are TGTGCCAGCAGTTTATGGGCACAGGGGGCTGATCAGCCCCAGCATTTT.